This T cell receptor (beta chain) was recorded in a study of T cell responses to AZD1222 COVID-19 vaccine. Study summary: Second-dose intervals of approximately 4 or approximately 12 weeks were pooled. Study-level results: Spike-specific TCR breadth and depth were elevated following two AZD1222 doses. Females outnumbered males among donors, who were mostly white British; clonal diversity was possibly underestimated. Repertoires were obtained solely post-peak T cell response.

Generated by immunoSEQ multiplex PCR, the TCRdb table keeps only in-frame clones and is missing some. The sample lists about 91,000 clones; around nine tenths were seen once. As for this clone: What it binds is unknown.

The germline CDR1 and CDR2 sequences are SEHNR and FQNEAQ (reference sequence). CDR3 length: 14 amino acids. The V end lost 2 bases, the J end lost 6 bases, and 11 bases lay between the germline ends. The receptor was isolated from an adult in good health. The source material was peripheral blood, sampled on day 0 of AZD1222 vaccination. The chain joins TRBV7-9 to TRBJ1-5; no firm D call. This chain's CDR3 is CASSLMGKGQPQHF. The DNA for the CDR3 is TGTGCCAGCAGCTTAATGGGAAAGGGTCAGCCCCAGCATTTT.